These T cell receptor beta chains were read from a single sample in a study of blood T cell repertoires in COVID-19. Measured with immunoSEQ multiplex PCR; TCRdb has only the in-frame clones, and not every one. This table holds roughly 20,000 clones, 89% found once. Sequenced material: peripheral blood. These receptors were taken from a man aged 60 to 75 with active COVID-19. CDR3s include the opening cysteine and the closing phenylalanine or tryptophan. The D gene is left open where the match is weak. Only part of the rows carry a size: once, few, many, or a class if the clone is expanded.

abundance: .
j_gene: TRBJ2-7
d_gene: .
v_gene: TRBV12-3/TRBV12-4
CDR3aa: CASSLPPYEQYF
CDR3nt: TGTGCCAGCAGTCTACCCCCCTACGAGCAGTACTTC

abundance: .
j_gene: TRBJ2-7
d_gene: TRBD2
v_gene: TRBV14
CDR3aa: CASSNRGLAGAYEQYF
CDR3nt: TGTGCCAGCAGCAATCGGGGACTAGCGGGGGCCTACGAGCAGTACTTC

abundance: .
j_gene: TRBJ1-1
d_gene: .
v_gene: TRBV19
CDR3aa: CASSIRQPTEAFF
CDR3nt: TGTGCCAGTAGTATACGACAGCCGACTGAAGCTTTCTTT

abundance: .
j_gene: TRBJ1-1
d_gene: .
v_gene: TRBV27
CDR3aa: CASSLGGATEAFF
CDR3nt: TGTGCCAGCAGTTTAGGGGGGGCCACTGAAGCTTTCTTT

abundance: .
j_gene: TRBJ2-2
d_gene: TRBD1
v_gene: TRBV5-4
CDR3aa: CASSNFGTENTGELFF
CDR3nt: TGTGCCAGCAGCAATTTCGGGACAGAGAACACCGGGGAGCTGTTTTTT

abundance: .
j_gene: TRBJ2-7
d_gene: TRBD2
v_gene: TRBV11-3
CDR3aa: CASSFGLTKTSGRAVREQYF
CDR3nt: TGTGCCAGCAGCTTTGGCCTTACAAAAACTAGCGGGAGGGCCGTTCGAGAGCAGTACTTC

abundance: .
j_gene: TRBJ1-2
d_gene: TRBD1
v_gene: TRBV18
CDR3aa: CASSPPGQGTYGYTF
CDR3nt: TGTGCCAGCTCACCACCGGGACAGGGGACCTATGGCTACACCTTC

abundance: large
j_gene: TRBJ2-1
d_gene: TRBD2
v_gene: TRBV19
CDR3aa: CASSPPGLAGLEQFF
CDR3nt: TGTGCCAGTAGCCCCCCGGGACTAGCGGGACTTGAGCAGTTCTTC

abundance: .
j_gene: TRBJ2-7
d_gene: .
v_gene: TRBV4-1
CDR3aa: CASSQEGPSYEQYF
CDR3nt: TGCGCCAGCAGCCAAGAGGGGCCATCCTACGAGCAGTACTTC

abundance: .
j_gene: TRBJ2-1
d_gene: .
v_gene: TRBV6-4
CDR3aa: CASSDSGYSYNEQFF
CDR3nt: TGTGCCAGCAGTGACTCCGGGTACTCCTACAATGAGCAGTTCTTC

abundance: .
j_gene: TRBJ2-7
d_gene: .
v_gene: TRBV6-5
CDR3aa: CASSYFAGPYEQYF
CDR3nt: TGTGCCAGCAGTTATTTCGCAGGGCCCTACGAGCAGTACTTC

abundance: .
j_gene: TRBJ1-6
d_gene: .
v_gene: TRBV30
CDR3aa: CAWKTGSSQHSPLHF
CDR3nt: TGTGCCTGGAAAACAGGGTCCTCTCAACATTCACCCCTCCACTTT

abundance: .
j_gene: TRBJ2-1
d_gene: .
v_gene: TRBV19
CDR3aa: CASSSKTGGVEQFF
CDR3nt: TGTGCCAGTAGTTCTAAGACGGGTGGAGTTGAGCAGTTCTTC

abundance: .
j_gene: TRBJ2-1
d_gene: .
v_gene: TRBV4-1
CDR3aa: CASRAGRGYEQFF
CDR3nt: TGCGCCAGCAGGGCTGGTCGAGGGTATGAGCAGTTCTTC

abundance: .
j_gene: TRBJ2-2
d_gene: .
v_gene: TRBV5-1
CDR3aa: CASSLKGRGELFF
CDR3nt: TGCGCCAGCAGCTTAAAAGGGAGAGGGGAGCTGTTTTTT

abundance: few
j_gene: TRBJ2-7
d_gene: TRBD1
v_gene: TRBV2
CDR3aa: CASSLGQGNEQYF
CDR3nt: TGTGCCAGCAGTCTGGGACAGGGCAACGAGCAGTACTTC

abundance: .
j_gene: TRBJ1-5
d_gene: TRBD1
v_gene: TRBV6-1
CDR3aa: CASSETGGQPQHF
CDR3nt: TGTGCCAGCAGTGAAACAGGGGGACAGCCCCAGCATTTT

abundance: once
j_gene: TRBJ1-2
d_gene: .
v_gene: TRBV4-2
CDR3aa: CASSQAGRGGVEGYTF
CDR3nt: TGTGCCAGCAGCCAAGCGGGGCGGGGGGGAGTGGAAGGCTACACCTTC

abundance: .
j_gene: TRBJ1-3
d_gene: TRBD1
v_gene: TRBV28
CDR3aa: CASTPPQGQGGNTIYF
CDR3nt: TGTGCCAGCACCCCACCCCAAGGACAGGGTGGAAACACCATATATTTT

abundance: .
j_gene: TRBJ2-7
d_gene: .
v_gene: TRBV5-6
CDR3aa: CASSHAGQRYHEQYF
CDR3nt: TGTGCCAGCAGCCACGCGGGACAGAGATACCACGAGCAGTACTTC

abundance: .
j_gene: TRBJ2-5
d_gene: TRBD2
v_gene: TRBV7-3
CDR3aa: CASSSAGGLYETQYF
CDR3nt: TGTGCCAGCAGCTCAGCGGGGGGGCTGTATGAGACCCAGTACTTC

abundance: .
j_gene: TRBJ2-5
d_gene: .
v_gene: TRBV3-1/TRBV3-2
CDR3aa: CASRTAQETQYF
CDR3nt: TGTGCCAGCAGAACAGCACAAGAGACCCAGTACTTC